This note documents a single T cell receptor (beta chain) sequence. This clone was counted once. What this receptor recognizes is not known. Per-base quality was not reported, and no clone a single base away is much larger than it. The CDR3, cysteine through phenylalanine, is 15 amino acids long. The CDR3 DNA has 45 bases and is translated from base 1. For CDR1 and CDR2, the germline V gene lists KGHSH and LQKENI. At the junction V is shortened by 3 bases and J by 3 bases; bases outside the gene matches: 1. This sample is part of a study of T cell changes during pregnancy in multiple sclerosis (dated by TCRdb to about 2019). Regarding the complete study: The study examined how the T cell repertoire changed over the course of pregnancy in women with multiple sclerosis.

Receptor libraries were prepared by the immunoSEQ multiplex PCR assay. The source is immuneACCESS, and TCRdb retained only in-frame sequences with V and J called. Part of the clones is not carried over; for the studies checked, unresolved V genes explain less than half of this, and the remainder is unexplained. The sample contains roughly 40,000 clones, 70% to 90% of them found a single time. The leading ten clones occupy roughly 4% of the sample. This specimen was CD8+ T cells from peripheral blood mononuclear cells, taken in the first trimester of pregnancy. The sequence was collected from a female donor with multiple sclerosis, enrolled in a pregnancy study. In this chain, TRBV18 is recombined with TRBJ1-4; the central 10 bases match TRBD1. For the CDR3, the sequence is CASSPDRGPNEKLFF. The DNA sequence follows: TGTGCCAGCTCACCCGACAGGGGGCCTAATGAAAAACTGTTTTTT.